The rows below give T cell receptor beta chains drawn from one sample of a study of T cell responses to AZD1222 COVID-19 vaccine. The assay was immunoSEQ multiplex PCR, and TCRdb's table has in-frame clones only and misses some. Among some 150,000 clones listed, 90% were seen once. The starting material was peripheral blood, obtained 28 days after the second AZD1222 dose. The receptors come from an adult who received the AZD1222 COVID-19 vaccine. Both conserved end residues are trimmed from each CDR3.

>TRBV18|TRBJ1-3
ASSLDGSGNTIY
>TRBV11-2|TRBJ2-3
ASSPGLSGTDTQY
>TRBV7-8|TRBJ1-2
ASSTGKENGYT
>TRBV27|TRBJ1-2
ASSLSGYYGYT
>TRBV5-1|TRBJ1-4
ASSYTTGDEKLF
>TRBV18|TRBJ2-7
ASSPKDEQY
>TRBV4-1|TRBJ2-3
ASSQAADTQY
>TRBV2|TRBJ2-2
ASQETSGDRVELF
>TRBV9|TRBJ2-7
ASSGGRKTSTHEQY
>TRBV6-5|TRBJ1-2
ASSYSPQGDGYT
>TRBV20-1|TRBJ1-2
SAEDGYGYT
>TRBV5-4|TRBJ2-7
ASSRTGSHEQY
>TRBV7-9|TRBJ1-3
ASSLFQNTIY
>TRBV24-1|TRBJ2-5
ATSDFGQGLQETQY
>TRBV19|TRBJ1-1
ASTGRPATHLNTEAF
>TRBV7-9|TRBJ2-7
ASSLRGYEQY
>TRBV6-5|TRBJ2-5
ASSYGDLGLQETQY
>TRBV5-1|TRBJ1-1
ASSLTHRALMNTEAF
>TRBV11-2|TRBJ2-5
ASSLVAAQETQY
>TRBV18|TRBJ2-5
VSSPLSGEPTQY
>TRBV5-5|TRBJ1-6
ASSFQGRSPLH
>TRBV10-3|TRBJ1-1
AISDPGANTEAF
>TRBV18|TRBJ2-5
ASSPRQGARETQY
>TRBV12-5|TRBJ2-2
ASGLGWQGASGELF
>TRBV18|TRBJ2-7
ASSPLPDRSGEQY
>TRBV3-1/TRBV3-2|TRBJ2-2
ASSQDHRGELF
>TRBV25-1|TRBJ2-7
ASSEMRSSYEQY
>TRBV6-5|TRBJ1-5
ASRGGPNQPQH
>TRBV13|TRBJ1-5
ASSQFSKGAGNQPQH
>TRBV3-1/TRBV3-2|TRBJ1-3
ASSGGSEVVNTIY
>TRBV6-2/TRBV6-3|TRBJ2-7
ASTPGRAYEQY
>TRBV5-4|TRBJ2-7
ASSGQGSSYEQY
>TRBV6-2/TRBV6-3|TRBJ2-1
ASSYSRREGPSYNEQF
>TRBV5-6|TRBJ1-1
ASSLFIGSNTEAF
>TRBV7-8|TRBJ2-2
ASSEVAVPWFDTGELF
>TRBV5-4|TRBJ1-4
ASSLGPGTGGEKLF
>TRBV7-2|TRBJ2-5
ASSLDGARGETQY
>TRBV18|TRBJ1-1
ASSPQQGNTEAF
>TRBV29-1|TRBJ1-2
SVEGVGTGGYT
>TRBV6-5|TRBJ1-3
ASSSTGLSGNTIY
>TRBV5-8|TRBJ1-3
ASSYGDRTGNTIY
>TRBV7-9|TRBJ1-6
ASSLSGQINSPLH
>TRBV7-9|TRBJ1-4
ASSSDRVTNEKLF
>TRBV19|TRBJ1-1
ASSIRGSYTEAF
>TRBV7-9|TRBJ1-1
ASSLYTVNTEAF
>TRBV12-3/TRBV12-4|TRBJ1-2
ASSFSHYGYT
>TRBV7-8|TRBJ1-1
ASSLKVPGQGNTEAF
>TRBV2|TRBJ1-3
ASSADSGNTIY
>TRBV5-6|TRBJ1-4
ASSLKTWRQPKLF
>TRBV11-3|TRBJ2-3
ASSLGVLAGGPTDTQY